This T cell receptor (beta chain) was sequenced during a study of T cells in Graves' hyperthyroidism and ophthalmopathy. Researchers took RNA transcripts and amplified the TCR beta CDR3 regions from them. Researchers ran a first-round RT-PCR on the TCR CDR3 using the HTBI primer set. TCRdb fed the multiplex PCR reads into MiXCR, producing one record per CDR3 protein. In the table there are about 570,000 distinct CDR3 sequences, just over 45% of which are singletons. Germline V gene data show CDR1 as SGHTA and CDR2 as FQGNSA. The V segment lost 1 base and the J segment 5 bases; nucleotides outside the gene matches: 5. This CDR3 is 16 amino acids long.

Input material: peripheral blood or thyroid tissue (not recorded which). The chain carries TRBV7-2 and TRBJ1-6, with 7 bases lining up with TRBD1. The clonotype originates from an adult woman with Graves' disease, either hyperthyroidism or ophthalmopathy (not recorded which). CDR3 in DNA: TGTGCCAGCAGCTTAGAGGGGGCCAGCGATAATTCACCCCTCCACTTT. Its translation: CASSLEGASDNSPLHF.